A single sample is the source of the 24 T cell receptor beta chains below, sequenced in a study of low-dose radiotherapy and immunotherapy resistance in tumors. Alpha and beta chains were covered, as first-strand cDNA relied on TRAV- and TRBV-specific primers. TCRs underwent 15 to 25 PCR cycles of amplification with a constant-region primer and V-primer adapter. Each CDR3 protein gets one entry after TCRdb re-called the reads with MiXCR. The table includes roughly 17,000 distinct CDR3 sequences, less than 85% detected once. These receptors came from a human donor with advanced metastatic prostate, ovarian, gallbladder or colorectal cancer (not recorded which). This table probably holds off-target reads from a library built for another chain.

This clonotype showed up just a few times. The CDR3 loop reads CASSRTYADTQYF. The DNA for the CDR3 is TGTGCCAGCAGCCGGACGTATGCGGATACGCAGTATTTT. The chain uses TRBV7-2 and TRBJ2-3, with unresolved D. The CDR3 extends over 13 amino acids. Germline V gene data show CDR1 as SGHTA and CDR2 as FQGNSA. The V and J ends lost 5 bases and 6 bases respectively, with 12 bases between them.

This clonotype turned up a few times. The chain combines TRBV7-2 with TRBJ2-3; 12 bases align to TRBD2. Trimming removed 5 bases from V and 5 bases from J; junction bases left unmatched: 11. Germline V lookup: CDR1 SGHTA, CDR2 FQGNSA. The CDR3 runs 17 residues. CDR3 nucleotides: TGTGCCAGCAGCCCGGGGCTAGCGGGGGGGCCCTTAGATACGCAGTATTTT. Translated, it gives CASSPGLAGGPLDTQYF.

This chain connects TRBV4-2 to TRBJ2-4; 11 bases agree with TRBD2. V lost 2 bases, J lost 3 bases, and 6 bases stayed unmatched. The CDR3 spans 17 residues. Germline V gene lookup returns CDR1 LGHNA and CDR2 YNFKEQ. The CDR3 DNA sequence: TGTGCCAGCAGCCAACAGACTAGCGGGAATGTCAAAAACATTCAGTACTTC. This gives the protein CASSQQTSGNVKNIQYF.

This clonotype has just a few counts. CDR3 loop: CASSRRTGVGYEQYF. The CDR3 DNA follows: TGTGCCAGCAGCAGACGGACAGGGGTGGGCTACGAGCAGTACTTC. The J gene is TRBJ2-7, the V gene TRBV5-6; 9 positions agree with TRBD1. The V gene end was trimmed by 4 bases and the J gene end by 3 bases; junction bases not matched to a gene: 8. Germline loops: CDR1 SGHDT, CDR2 YYEEEE. The CDR3 totals 15 residues. The whole variable domain, filled in from reference TRBV5-6 and TRBJ2-7, reads DAGVTQSPTHLIKTRGQQVTLRCSPKSGHDTVSWYQQALGQGPQFIFQYYEEEERQRGNFPDRFSGHQFPNYSSELNVNALLLGDSALYLCASSRRTGVGYEQYFGPGTRLTVT.

This chain uses TRBV19 with TRBJ1-2; no reliable D call. Trimming cost V 0 bases and J 6 bases, with 14 bases left between them. This CDR3 region has 15 residues. Germline CDR1 reads LNHDA; CDR2 reads SQIVND (reference sequence). For the CDR3, the DNA is TGTGCCAGTAGTATAGATCCGAGACAAATCGATGGCTACACCTTC. Translation: CASSIDPRQIDGYTF. Full variable domain (rest looked up from reference TRBV19 and TRBJ1-2): DGGITQSPKYLFRKEGQNVTLSCEQNLNHDAMYWYRQDPGQGLRLIYYSQIVNDFQKGDIAEGYSVSREKKESFPLTVTSAQKNPTAFYLCASSIDPRQIDGYTFGSGTRLTVV.

The CDR3 nucleotides read TGTGCCAGCATTGGGACAGGATTAGCCAAAAACATTCAGTACTTC. Its translation: CASIGTGLAKNIQYF. This chain connects TRBV2 to TRBJ2-4, with 8 bases fitting TRBD1. Germline CDR1 and CDR2: SNHLY and FYNNEI. V trimming: 7 bases; J trimming: 0 bases; junction bases outside the gene matches: 5. The CDR3 spans 15 residues. The full variable domain, its missing parts supplied by reference TRBV2 and TRBJ2-4, is EPEVTQTPSHQVTQMGQEVILRCVPISNHLYFYWYRQILGQKVEFLVSFYNNEISEKSEIFDDQFSVERPDGSNFTLKIRSTKLEDSAMYFCASIGTGLAKNIQYFGAGTRLSVL.

To note about this clonotype: No DNA is shown, since the ends of the CDR3 on it are uncertain; the CDR3 is the one TCRdb lists. The V gene is TRBV21-1, the J gene TRBJ2-5; whether TRBD1, the table's D call, matches the DNA was not checked. TRBV21-1 is a known pseudogene. From its first to its last residue, the CDR3 has 19 amino acids. This CDR3 reads CASSKKEWGFGTSQETQYF.

CDR3 in amino acids: CASRQGAADNSPLHF. DNA of the CDR3: TGTGCCAGCAGGCAGGGGGCGGCCGATAATTCACCCCTCCACTTT. The V gene is TRBV2, the J gene TRBJ1-6, with TRBD1 identical over 8 bases. J was trimmed by 5 bases and V by 6 bases; bases with no gene match: 6. Germline CDR1 is SNHLY and CDR2 is FYNNEI. The CDR3 totals 15 residues.

The chain has TRBV6-1 and TRBJ2-7; TRBD1 matches 7 bases. CDR3 size: 14 residues. Germline loops: CDR1 MNHNS, CDR2 SASEGT. V lost 5 bases and J lost 2; bases outside the gene matches: 6. The CDR3 DNA follows: TGTGCCAGCAGTTTTTTGACAGGGACCTACGAGCAGTACTTC. Amino acid sequence: CASSFLTGTYEQYF.

V usage is TRBV5-1 and J usage is TRBJ2-6; D is ambiguous. The CDR3 contains 16 residues. CDR1 SGHRS and CDR2 YFSETQ come from the germline V gene. Trimming stripped 2 bases from V and 0 bases from J, with 9 bases between. For the CDR3, the DNA is TGCGCCAGCAGCTTACTACAGAGCTCTGGGGCCAACGTCCTGACTTTC. This translates into CASSLLQSSGANVLTF.

J is TRBJ2-7 and V is TRBV6-8, with TRBD2 identical over 8 bases. The CDR3 extends over 16 amino acids. V was pared by 6 bases and J by 2 bases, with 12 bases of the junction left unmatched. Germline lookup yields CDR1 MNHGY and CDR2 SAAAGT. DNA for the CDR3: TGTGCCAGCAGCCTTTCACTAGCGGATGCTGCCTACGAGCAGTACTTC. It translates to CASSLSLADAAYEQYF.

The chain joins TRBV7-2 to TRBJ2-3, with D perhaps being TRBD1 or TRBD2 (5 bases each). Trimming took 8 bases from V and 2 from J, leaving 26 bases between them. Looked up from germline, CDR1 is SGHTA and CDR2 is FQGNSA. This CDR3 is built from 18 residues. CDR3 sequence reads: CASCPYCRGERITDTQYF. CDR3 nucleotide sequence: TGTGCCAGCTGCCCCTACTGTAGGGGAGAAAGGATCACAGATACGCAGTATTTT.

The CDR3 region is CASSSGSTDTQYF. DNA of the CDR3: TGCGCCAGCAGTAGCGGGAGCACAGATACGCAGTATTTT. V is TRBV5-1 and J is TRBJ2-3; 7 bases map to TRBD2. This CDR3 is built from 13 residues. Germline assignment: CDR1 SGHRS and CDR2 YFSETQ. V lost 5 bases and J lost 0; bases outside the gene matches: 0. Full variable domain (rest looked up from reference TRBV5-1 and TRBJ2-3): KAGVTQTPRYLIKTRGQQVTLSCSPISGHRSVSWYQQTPGQGLQFLFEYFSETQRNKGNFPGRFSGRQFSNSRSEMNVSTLELGDSALYLCASSSGSTDTQYFGPGTRLTVL.

This sequence joins TRBV6-2 or TRBV6-3 and TRBJ2-7; 11 positions match TRBD2. CDR3 size: 15 residues. With V trimmed by 6 bases and J by 5 bases, 9 bases remained unmatched. The germline V gene encodes CDR1 MNHEY and CDR2 SVGEGT. The CDR3 here is CASSTLGTSGNEQYF. The CDR3 nucleotides read TGTGCCAGCAGCACGCTTGGGACTAGCGGAAACGAGCAGTACTTC.

The CDR3 reads CASSAMFAESSYNEQFF. The DNA of the CDR3 is TGTGCCAGCAGTGCCATGTTTGCGGAAAGCTCCTACAATGAGCAGTTCTTC. The rearrangement joins TRBV28 to TRBJ2-1; D is ambiguous. This CDR3 is built from 17 residues. Germline CDR1 and CDR2: MDHEN and SYDVKM. V dropped 5 bases and J dropped 0 bases, with 17 bases sitting between them.

This chain connects TRBV4-3 to TRBJ2-2; perhaps TRBD1 as D (5 bases). CDR1 and CDR2 from the germline V gene are LGHNA and YSLEER. V was cut by 0 bases and J by 5 bases, with 10 bases left in between. This CDR3 has 15 amino acids. In DNA, the CDR3 is TGCGCCAGCAGCCAAGACAGGGTTGAGACCGGGGAGCTGTTTTTT. This translates into CASSQDRVETGELFF.

Only one count was recorded for this clonotype. The J gene is TRBJ2-7, the V gene TRBV20-1, with D unclear. Germline V gene sequence: CDR1 DFQATT, CDR2 SNEGSKA (reference sequence). The length of the CDR3 is 12 residues. The V end was cut by 2 bases, the J end by 3 bases, with 8 bases between. CDR3 residues: CSARYQFYEQYF. The CDR3 region has the DNA TGCAGTGCTAGATATCAGTTCTACGAGCAGTACTTC.

The gene calls are TRBV2 and TRBJ2-3; D is unresolved. With 1 base removed from V and 0 bases from J, the gap between germline ends came to 5 bases. The germline CDR1 and CDR2 sequences are SNHLY and FYNNEI. CDR3 size: 14 residues. As DNA, the CDR3 is TGTGCCAGCAGTGAAGGGTCAAGCACAGATACGCAGTATTTT. Its translation: CASSEGSSTDTQYF. The full variable domain, completed using reference TRBV2 and TRBJ2-3, is EPEVTQTPSHQVTQMGQEVILRCVPISNHLYFYWYRQILGQKVEFLVSFYNNEISEKSEIFDDQFSVERPDGSNFTLKIRSTKLEDSAMYFCASSEGSSTDTQYFGPGTRLTVL.

The chain couples TRBV28 to TRBJ1-2; 7 nucleotides align to TRBD1. Per germline, CDR1 MDHEN and CDR2 SYDVKM. This CDR3 has 14 amino acids. With 10 bases clipped from V and 0 bases from J, the junction kept 8 bases outside the gene matches. The chain's CDR3 is CATGDRQTNYGYTF. The CDR3 DNA reads as TGTGCCACCGGGGACAGACAAACTAACTATGGCTACACCTTC.

This chain joins TRBV20-1 and TRBJ2-2; D tentatively reads TRBD1 or TRBD2 (5 bases each). The CDR3 is 11 residues long. V was pared by 5 bases and J by 5 bases, with 6 bases between. Germline V gives CDR1 DFQATT, CDR2 SNEGSKA (reference sequence). This chain's CDR3 is CSAWGTGELFF. For the CDR3, the DNA is TGCAGTGCTTGGGGGACCGGGGAGCTGTTTTTT.

The chain employs TRBV7-8 and TRBJ2-1; 8 bases match TRBD2. J lost 12 bases, V lost 3 bases, and 10 bases had no gene match. CDR1 SGHVS and CDR2 FQNEAQ come from the germline V gene. The CDR3 sequence is 14 residues long. CDR3 sequence: CASSFRGGSGVQFF. In nucleotides, the CDR3 is TGTGCCAGCAGCTTTCGCGGGGGGAGTGGAGTGCAGTTCTTC.

This clonotype has a single count. The chain recombines TRBV20-1 with TRBJ2-7; TRBD1 might be the D (6 bases). Germline-derived CDR1 and CDR2 are DFQATT and SNEGSKA (reference sequence). The CDR3 is made up of 14 amino acids. Trimming removed 3 bases from V and 2 bases from J, with 14 bases in between. For the CDR3, the DNA is TGCAGTGCTAGTACCCCTGGACAGCCCTACGAGCAGTACTTC. It translates to CSASTPGQPYEQYF.

The chain carries TRBV20-1 and TRBJ2-1, with 7 bases fitting TRBD1. The CDR3 consists of 15 residues. The V and J ends lost 6 bases and 0 bases, in that order; junction bases with no gene match: 8. Germline-derived CDR1 and CDR2 are DFQATT and SNEGSKA (reference sequence). The CDR3 here is CSAKTGESSYNEQFF. CDR3 bases: TGCAGTGCGAAAACAGGGGAGAGCTCCTACAATGAGCAGTTCTTC.

The chain carries TRBV20-1 and TRBJ2-1; weak D call: TRBD2 (6 bases). Germline CDR1 is DFQATT and CDR2 is SNEGSKA (reference sequence). This CDR3 comprises 14 residues. The V and J ends lost 6 bases and 7 bases respectively, with 19 bases between them. CDR3 in amino acids: CSARGRGDRNEQFF. The CDR3 nucleotides read TGCAGTGCCCGAGGGCGCGGGGACCGGAATGAGCAGTTCTTC.